This passage covers 8 T cell receptor beta chains from one sample sequenced in a study of blood T cell repertoires in COVID-19. The protocol was immunoSEQ multiplex PCR, while the TCRdb copy is restricted to in-frame clones and leaves out a portion. The profile shows some 320,000 clones, about nine tenths of them singletons. Material for sequencing was peripheral blood. These receptors were obtained from a woman aged 25 to 39 who had recovered from COVID-19.

The chain has TRBV4-3 and TRBJ2-6; 12 bases align to TRBD1. The CDR3 covers 18 residues. From germline, CDR1 is LGHNA and CDR2 YSLEER. J gave up 1 base and V 1 base, and 2 bases lay outside the gene matches. This chain's CDR3 is CASSQGGQGASGANVLTF. The CDR3 nucleotides read TGCGCCAGCAGCCAAGGGGGACAGGGGGCTTCTGGGGCCAACGTCCTGACTTTC.

The V gene is TRBV4-2, the J gene TRBJ1-5; D unclear. The CDR3 runs to 15 residues. The germline V and J ends were trimmed by 4 bases and 3 bases, with 13 bases remaining between them. CDR1 and CDR2 (germline): LGHNA, YNFKEQ. CDR3 region: CASSLYSDSNQPQHF. The DNA for the CDR3 is TGTGCCAGCAGCCTCTACTCCGACTCCAATCAGCCCCAGCATTTT.

V gene TRBV5-1 combines with J gene TRBJ1-5, with TRBD1 matching over 7 bases. CDR3 length: 15 residues. Germline V lookup: CDR1 SGHRS, CDR2 YFSETQ. V was pared by 0 bases and J by 7 bases, with 7 bases of the junction left unmatched. The CDR3 DNA reads TGCGCCAGCAGCTTGGATTCCGGCAGGGGGCAGCCCCAGCATTTT. Protein product: CASSLDSGRGQPQHF.

The V and J genes are TRBV9 and TRBJ2-7, with 7 bases that match TRBD1. J was trimmed by 6 bases and V by 4 bases; bases with no gene match: 4. The V gene's germline CDR1 is SGDLS and CDR2 YYNGEE. The CDR3 runs to 12 residues. For the CDR3, the DNA is TGTGCCAGCAGCACCTCAGGGGGCGAGCAGTACTTC. Its translation: CASSTSGGEQYF.

The gene calls are TRBV30 and TRBJ2-2, with D unclear. Germline V lookup: CDR1 GTSNPN, CDR2 SVGIG (reference sequence). Deletions cut 1 base from V and 3 bases from J, with 12 bases between. This CDR3 spans 15 amino acids. The CDR3 loop reads CAWSGPSTYTGELFF. CDR3 nucleotide sequence: TGTGCCTGGAGTGGCCCCTCGACTTACACCGGGGAGCTGTTTTTT.

This chain joins TRBV7-9 and TRBJ2-1; D ambiguous. This CDR3 is built from 17 residues. CDR1 and CDR2 from the germline V gene are SEHNR and FQNEAQ (reference sequence). Trimming shortened V by 0 bases and J by 0 bases, and 12 bases separated the two germline ends. CDR3 sequence reads: CASSLAPGSSSYNEQFF. CDR3 bases: TGTGCCAGCAGCTTAGCGCCCGGGTCTAGCTCCTACAATGAGCAGTTCTTC.

This clone occurred once. This chain uses TRBV11-2 with TRBJ1-2, with 11 bases that match TRBD1. CDR1 is SGHAT, CDR2 FQNNGV, per germline. The CDR3 runs to 14 residues. J gave up 8 bases and V 5 bases, and 7 bases lay outside the gene matches. CDR3 residues: CASSHGQGAGGYTF. The CDR3 DNA is TGTGCCAGCAGCCACGGACAGGGGGCAGGAGGCTACACCTTC.

The chain recombines TRBV30 with TRBJ2-1; the D gene is possibly TRBD2 (6 bases). Trimming cost V 8 bases and J 2 bases, with 7 bases left between them. The CDR3 extends over 11 amino acids. CDR1 is GTSNPN, CDR2 SVGIG, per germline (reference sequence). The CDR3 reads CARGAYNEQFF. The CDR3 DNA reads TGTGCCCGCGGGGCCTACAATGAGCAGTTCTTC. The full variable domain, rest sourced from reference TRBV30 and TRBJ2-1, is SQTIHQWPATLVQPVGSPLSLECTVEGTSNPNLYWYRQAAGRGLQLLFYSVGIGQISSEVPQNLSASRPQDRQFILSSKKLLLSDSGFYLCARGAYNEQFFGPGTRLTVL.